The 12 T cell receptor beta chains below come from one sample, sequenced in a study of shared clonotypes between healthy human individuals. Naive CD8 cells were CD45RO-negative, positively selected for CCR7, excluding terminally differentiated effector memory CD45RA+ cells. Sequenced by immunoSEQ multiplex PCR; TCRdb stores in-frame clones only, minus some. The sample lists roughly 2,000,000 clones, 85% to 95% occurring once. The specimen was naive CD8+ T cells from PBMCs. These receptors came from a man aged 18 to 29 in good health. Some clones in this sample may be carry-over from other donors' samples.

The J gene is TRBJ1-5, the V gene TRBV21-1; the table names TRBD1, a call not compared with the DNA. TRBV21-1 is a pseudogene locus. The CDR3 has 19 residues. The CDR3 loop is CASSAPEYRTDYSNQPQHF. CDR3 coding DNA: TGTGCCAGCAGCGCCCCAGAGTATCGGACAGACTATAGCAATCAGCCCCAGCATTTT.

V gene TRBV13 combines with J gene TRBJ2-7; tentatively, D is TRBD1 (6 bases). The germline V and J ends were trimmed by 5 bases and 4 bases, with 18 bases remaining between them. The germline V gene has CDR1 PRHDT and CDR2 FYEKMQ (reference sequence). The CDR3 contains 15 residues. The CDR3, as DNA: TGTGCCAGCAGCACCCTCCCTAGTGGGACATACGAGCAGTACTTC. Protein: CASSTLPSGTYEQYF.

V is TRBV10-2 and J is TRBJ2-1; tentative D call: TRBD2 (5 bases). CDR3 length equals 14 residues. Between the trimmed V and J ends, which lost 6 bases and 0 bases, there was a span of 9 bases. Germline lookup yields CDR1 WSHSY and CDR2 SAAADI. The CDR3 DNA reads as TGCGCCAGCAGCCTCGGACTCTCCTACAATGAGCAGTTCTTC. Translation: CASSLGLSYNEQFF.

The V and J genes are TRBV7-9 and TRBJ1-1; no definite D call. V was pared by 4 bases and J by 0 bases, with 12 bases between. The germline CDR1 and CDR2 sequences are SEHNR and FQNEAQ (reference sequence). The CDR3 runs to 15 residues. The CDR3 DNA follows: TGTGCCAGCAGCTACCGGGAGTATATGAACACTGAAGCTTTCTTT. Protein: CASSYREYMNTEAFF.

The V gene is TRBV10-2, the J gene TRBJ2-2; no reliable D call. V gave up 6 bases and J gave up 7 bases, with 12 bases separating them. CDR3 size: 13 residues. Germline-derived CDR1 and CDR2 are WSHSY and SAAADI. For the CDR3, the DNA is TGCGCCAGCAGCCTCCCGGTGGGCGGGGAGCTGTTTTTT. Its protein product is CASSLPVGGELFF.

The chain joins TRBV7-9 to TRBJ2-4, with 7 nucleotides matching TRBD2. CDR1 is SEHNR and CDR2 is FQNEAQ in the germline V gene (reference sequence). This CDR3 spans 17 amino acids. V gave up 5 bases and J gave up 0 bases; unmatched junction bases: 10. The DNA of the CDR3 is TGTGCCAGCAGCGTTGGCTGGGGGGGATTAGCCAAAAACATTCAGTACTTC. Translated: CASSVGWGGLAKNIQYF.

Notes on this clone: This specimen includes other DNA sequences encoding the same CDR3. The chain carries TRBV27 and TRBJ2-1, with unresolved D. The germline gives CDR1 MNHEY, CDR2 SMNVEV (reference sequence). This CDR3 has 13 residues. V was trimmed by 4 bases and J by 0 bases, leaving 4 bases between them. DNA for the CDR3: TGTGCCAGCAGTTGGGGCTCCTACAATGAGCAGTTCTTC. This translates into CASSWGSYNEQFF.

The genes are TRBV15 and TRBJ2-3, with 9 bases identical to TRBD1. Trimming at V came to 5 bases and at J to 3 bases, leaving 3 bases not matched to a gene. Germline loops: CDR1 LNHNV, CDR2 YYDKDF (reference sequence). The CDR3 length is 14 residues. The CDR3 is CATSWDRVTDTQYF. The CDR3 nucleotides read TGTGCCACCAGCTGGGACAGGGTGACAGATACGCAGTATTTT.

CDR3 sequence: CASRGDREQETQYF. The CDR3 region has the DNA TGTGCCAGTAGGGGGGACAGGGAACAAGAGACCCAGTACTTC. The V call is TRBV19, the J call TRBJ2-5; 9 nucleotides line up with TRBD1. Germline-derived CDR1 and CDR2 are LNHDA and SQIVND (reference sequence). The CDR3 is 14 residues long. Trimming took 6 bases from V and 2 from J; bases not matched to a gene: 4.

In DNA form, the CDR3 reads TGTGCCAGCAGTTTAAGGTCTGGGGGCAGACGGAACGAGCAGTACTTC. This gives the protein CASSLRSGGRRNEQYF. The chain combines TRBV28 with TRBJ2-7, with D maybe TRBD1 (6 bases). V lost 2 bases to trimming and J lost 5 bases, with 19 bases between them. The CDR3 extends over 16 amino acids. Germline V lookup: CDR1 MDHEN, CDR2 SYDVKM.

The chain employs TRBV28 and TRBJ2-7; D gene ambiguous. Germline CDR1 MDHEN, CDR2 SYDVKM. With 6 bases removed from V and 3 bases from J, the gap between germline ends came to 12 bases. This CDR3 is 13 amino acids long. CDR3 nucleotides: TGTGCCAGCAGACCTCCCTGGAACTACGAGCAGTACTTC. Translating it yields CASRPPWNYEQYF.

The gene calls are TRBV28 and TRBJ1-5; unclear D gene. Germline-derived CDR1 and CDR2 are MDHEN and SYDVKM. V was shortened by 5 bases and J by 9 bases, with 8 bases between the two germline ends. The CDR3 length is 11 residues. In nucleotides, the CDR3 is TGTGCCAGCAGTAACCAACCGCCCCAGCATTTT. Protein sequence: CASSNQPPQHF.